The clone carrying this T cell receptor (beta chain) was counted once. Its matching antigen is unknown. The assay used was immunoSEQ (version v3.0), run at survey level. The repertoire was sequenced with immunoSEQ multiplex PCR; TCRdb's copy has only in-frame clones and lacks some. This table has around 37,000 clones, around 85% appearing once. These data come from a study of long-term antiretroviral therapy in people with HIV. Notes on the study in general: Diversity went up after ART and still fell short of transplant donor controls. Repertoires from HIV showed CDR3 length ranges narrower than those of controls. Repertoire composition at all time points was dominated by clones that had expanded before ART.

Trimming cost V 2 bases and J 3 bases; bases outside gene matches: 9. CDR1 is SGHVS, CDR2 FQNEAQ, per germline. This CDR3 comprises 17 residues. This clonotype was sampled from a man aged 18-30 years with HIV. The gene calls are TRBV7-8 and TRBJ2-7, with 11 positions matching TRBD2. The input for sequencing was unsorted PBMCs, taken approximately 3.3 years after starting antiretroviral therapy. In DNA form, the CDR3 reads TGTGCCAGCAGCTTACTAGCGGGAGGCTCAAATTTCTACGAGCAGTACTTC. Protein product: CASSLLAGGSNFYEQYF.